The 5 T cell receptor beta chains presented below share a single source sample, sequenced in a study of cytomegalovirus exposure and HLA in healthy donors. The data were produced by immunoSEQ multiplex PCR, yet TCRdb's version contains in-frame clones alone and is incomplete. Here the sample spans about 74,000 clones, approximately 95% being singletons. Sequencing was carried out using PBMCs. The receptors originated from a man between 18 and 29 years old in good health and CMV-seropositive.

A single count supports this clone. The V gene is TRBV14, the J gene TRBJ1-2; D is perhaps TRBD1 (5 bases). V dropped 2 bases and J dropped 3 bases, with 10 bases sitting between them. Germline values: CDR1 SGHDN, CDR2 FVKESK. The CDR3 consists of 14 residues. CDR3 sequence: CASSQTGHYYGYTF. The CDR3 bases are TGTGCCAGCAGCCAAACCGGACACTACTATGGCTACACCTTC.

This clone was detected once. CDR3 coding DNA: TGTGCCAGCAGTCAAGGGACAGCCGCCGACTATGGCTACACCTTC. Its translation: CASSQGTAADYGYTF. The chain links TRBV27 to TRBJ1-2; 7 bases are shared with TRBD1. There are 15 residues in the CDR3. Germline V gene data show CDR1 as MNHEY and CDR2 as SMNVEV (reference sequence). V was pared by 5 bases and J by 3 bases, with 9 bases of the junction left unmatched.

This chain uses TRBV30 with TRBJ2-3, with 10 bases matching TRBD1. CDR3 size: 19 residues. The germline V gene encodes CDR1 GTSNPN and CDR2 SVGIG (reference sequence). Trimming took 1 base from V and 5 from J; bases not matched to a gene: 18. CDR3 sequence (DNA): TGTGCCTGGAGTGATACCGGACAGGGGGATTATGGAATTGGAGATACGCAGTATTTT. Translated, it gives CAWSDTGQGDYGIGDTQYF.

This clone appeared a single time. This chain links TRBV19 with TRBJ1-4, with D possibly TRBD1 on 5 matching bases. The CDR3 loop spans 16 amino acids. From germline, CDR1 is LNHDA and CDR2 SQIVND (reference sequence). Trimming took off 5 bases at V and 0 bases at J, with 13 bases between the two ends. The CDR3, as DNA: TGTGCCAGTAGTGTCAGGACATCTGCAACTAATGAAAAACTGTTTTTT. Its protein is CASSVRTSATNEKLFF.

This rearrangement joins TRBV27 to TRBJ2-2; 7 bases agree with TRBD1. In germline, CDR1 is MNHEY, CDR2 SMNVEV (reference sequence). This CDR3 has 15 amino acids. J gave up 1 base and V 6 bases, and 5 bases lay outside the gene matches. The CDR3 sequence: CASSRGQLNTGELFF. CDR3 nucleotide sequence: TGTGCCAGCAGCCGGGGACAGTTGAACACCGGGGAGCTGTTTTTT.